The rows below give T cell receptor beta chains drawn from one sample of a study of blood T cell repertoires in COVID-19. Libraries were prepared by immunoSEQ multiplex PCR; TCRdb keeps only in-frame clonotypes and omits some of them. In the table there are about 100,000 clones, about 89% of which are singletons. Sequencing input: peripheral blood. The receptors stem from a man aged 50 to 59 with active COVID-19. Each CDR3 is given with its conserved first and last residue.

TRBV9 CASSKGGSMNTEAFF
TRBV7-9 CASSRTIRSNEKLFF
TRBV7-2 CASSLGRNYGYTF
TRBV2 CASSGGGGYGYTF
TRBV9 CASSATGNSYNEQFF
TRBV19 CASSIGGLTEAFF
TRBV3-1/TRBV3-2 CASSHRGGGTSGTGELFF
TRBV7-9 CARGGARNTGELFF
TRBV11-3 CASSFSGGGNEQFF
TRBV6-1 CASSEGNRDAETQYF
TRBV3-1/TRBV3-2 CASSHGLAGVQETQYF
TRBV6-6 CASRSTGAYEQYF
TRBV7-8 CASSSWDRGIETQYF
TRBV19 CASSRDRGDQPQHF
TRBV7-6 CASSLGGLTGETQYF
TRBV19 CASSMGSGDFYQPQHF
TRBV6-5 CASSYSPGVNTEAFF
TRBV28 CASSSPQLRSGNTIYF
TRBV7-9 CASSSSGGGIGGYTF
TRBV12-5 CASGRAGALPGELFF
TRBV5-5 CASEASGTNEQFF
TRBV27 CASSFLPYANYGYTF
TRBV12-3/TRBV12-4 CASTRDRVDIQYF
TRBV27 CASSARDRGGSETQYF
TRBV9 CASSVGTPSGNNEQFF
TRBV13 CASSLGGGPYNEQFF
TRBV18 CASSSLSGGEAFF
TRBV3-1/TRBV3-2 CASSQVALGLAALSTHNEQFF
TRBV9 CASSVGTVGGEKLFF
TRBV6-6 CASSFLGTSYTGELFF
TRBV15 CATSRGGSTGSGEKLFF
TRBV4-1 CASSQDRGIQYF
TRBV15 CATSRDPFGQFPSNEQFF
TRBV2 CASSGLGAAEAFF
TRBV5-1 CASSLVQNTGELFF
TRBV4-1 CASSQDWASNQPQHF
TRBV7-9 CASTEAGSETQYF
TRBV10-3 CAISGDNYGYTF
TRBV4-1 CASSQDWVAATNEKLFF
TRBV6-5 CASSKTGSGTGELFF
TRBV7-9 CASGDGAKNIQYF
TRBV5-5 CASSWGQDPYEQYF
TRBV10-2 CASSGVDRGKETQYF
TRBV14 CASSQKFRTGFSGANVLTF
TRBV5-5 CASSTLAGTYEQYF
TRBV5-4 CAGRATHENTIYF
TRBV18 CASSALTANYGYTF
TRBV5-8 CASSLGAPETQYF
TRBV30 CACRPVAGYGGETQYF
TRBV19 CASSIGGREQFF
TRBV24-1 CATSGGLRGTYNEQFF
TRBV19 CASSNRGGGEAFF
TRBV5-1 CATGTDWDYGYTF
TRBV2 CASRERESTDTQYF